The clone carrying this T cell receptor beta chain was found once. Its antigen is undetermined. The data originate from a study of graft-versus-host responses after intestinal transplantation. This CDR3 spans 16 amino acids. Trimming stripped 4 bases from V and 2 bases from J, with 15 bases between. Germline CDR1 and CDR2: MDHEN and SYDVKM. Measured with immunoSEQ multiplex PCR; TCRdb has only the in-frame clones, and not every one. The data hold tens of thousands of clones, with more than 70% observed a single time. The sequencing used unstimulated CD8+ T cells sorted from spleen or lymph node cells, collected before intestinal transplant. The sequence was obtained from a human donor who received an intestinal transplant. The V call is TRBV28, the J call TRBJ2-1, with D tentatively TRBD1 (6 bases). The CDR3 region is CASSWDPTGAYNEQFF. The CDR3 DNA follows: TGTGCCAGCAGTTGGGACCCGACAGGTGCCTACAATGAGCAGTTCTTC.